These T cell receptor beta chains were read from a single sample in a study of T cells in Graves' hyperthyroidism and ophthalmopathy. TCRdb re-analysed the multiplex PCR reads in MiXCR, keeping a single row per CDR3 protein. This table holds about 290,000 distinct CDR3 sequences, roughly 13% found once. Sequencing was done on a sample of blood. All receptors derive from a woman in her 40s with Graves' hyperthyroidism. CDR3s include the opening cysteine and the closing phenylalanine or tryptophan. Each record gives: V gene, J gene, D gene, clone size, CDR3 protein, CDR3 DNA. A D gene is named only where the DNA matches it firmly. The size field is filled for only some rows; it gives once, few, many or a size class.

TRBV19	TRBJ2-5	NA	NA	CASSIWGGPGETQYF	TGTGCCAGTAGTATCTGGGGTGGGCCGGGAGAGACCCAGTACTTC
TRBV3-1	TRBJ2-3	TRBD2	few	CASSQEPSGSLGGTDTQYF	TGTGCCAGCAGCCAAGAGCCTAGCGGGAGTTTAGGAGGCACAGATACGCAGTATTTT
TRBV6-5	TRBJ2-6	NA	many	CASSYSDLADGYSGANVLTF	TGTGCCAGCAGTTACTCGGACTTAGCGGACGGGTACTCTGGGGCCAACGTCCTGACTTTC
TRBV4-2	TRBJ2-6	NA	NA	CASSPGLLSGANVLTF	TGTGCCAGCAGCCCAGGACTACTCTCTGGGGCCAACGTCCTGACTTTC
TRBV20-1	TRBJ2-5	NA	NA	CSVWEGLRETQYF	TGCAGTGTTTGGGAAGGGTTGCGGGAGACCCAGTACTTC
TRBV29-1	TRBJ1-2	TRBD1	many	CSVGTGTAGYGYTF	TGCAGCGTTGGGACAGGGACCGCTGGCTATGGCTACACCTTC
TRBV27	TRBJ1-4	NA	many	CASSFSGPNEKLFF	TGTGCCAGCAGTTTCTCTGGGCCTAATGAAAAACTGTTTTTT
TRBV28	TRBJ2-7	TRBD1	many	CASSLSGTGDYEQYF	TGTGCCAGCAGCCTCTCCGGGACAGGGGATTACGAGCAGTACTTC
TRBV19	TRBJ1-6	NA	many	CASSIEAATSDSPLHF	TGTGCCAGTAGTATAGAAGCGGCAACCAGTGATTCACCCCTCCACTTT
TRBV20-1	TRBJ2-7	NA	many	CSARAQNYEQYF	TGCAGTGCTAGAGCACAGAACTACGAGCAGTACTTC
TRBV29-1	TRBJ1-2	NA	few	CSVASNYGYTF	TGCAGCGTTGCGAGTAACTATGGCTACACCTTC
TRBV2	TRBJ1-2	NA	many	CASSREGESLSSYTF	TGTGCCAGCAGTCGGGAGGGGGAAAGCTTATCGAGCTACACCTTC
TRBV20-1	TRBJ1-4	NA	NA	CSARGRDDEKLFF	TGCAGTGCTAGGGGCAGGGACGATGAAAAACTGTTTTTT
TRBV2	TRBJ2-1	NA	many	CASSEAWEVSYNEQFF	TGTGCCAGCAGTGAAGCGTGGGAGGTCTCCTACAATGAGCAGTTCTTC
TRBV13	TRBJ2-2	NA	NA	CASSLAGAGGELFF	TGTGCCAGCAGCTTGGCAGGGGCGGGCGGGGAGCTGTTTTTT
TRBV7-9	TRBJ2-7	TRBD2	NA	CASSAILGGGREHEQYF	TGTGCCAGCAGCGCAATTTTGGGTGGCGGGAGGGAGCACGAGCAGTACTTC
TRBV3-1	TRBJ1-5	TRBD1	many	CASSRHDRDQPQHF	TGTGCCAGCAGCCGACACGACAGGGATCAGCCCCAGCATTTT
TRBV2	TRBJ2-4	TRBD2	many	CASSLLRGSGRAHTAKNIQYF	TGTGCCAGCAGTCTCCTCAGGGGTAGCGGGAGGGCCCATACGGCCAAAAACATTCAGTACTTC
TRBV13	TRBJ2-3	TRBD1	NA	CASSPGGQGPSTDTQYF	TGTGCCAGCAGCCCAGGGGGACAGGGGCCCAGCACAGATACGCAGTATTTT
TRBV5-6	TRBJ1-2	NA	NA	CASSGRGSYTF	TGTGCCAGCAGCGGCCGGGGAAGCTACACCTTC
TRBV29-1	TRBJ2-7	NA	many	CSVDRGNEQYF	TGCAGCGTTGATCGGGGGAACGAGCAGTACTTC
TRBV2	TRBJ1-5	NA	many	CASSESFSYQPQHF	TGTGCCAGCAGTGAATCTTTCAGCTATCAGCCCCAGCATTTT
TRBV7-9	TRBJ2-7	NA	many	CASSLPGLYEQYF	TGTGCCAGCAGCTTACCGGGACTCTACGAGCAGTACTTC
TRBV20-1	TRBJ1-1	TRBD1	few	CSARDYRGRQRTEAFF	TGCAGTGCTAGAGATTATAGGGGGCGGCAAAGGACTGAAGCTTTCTTT
TRBV12-3/TRBV12-4	TRBJ2-3	TRBD1	NA	CASSRDLGTGVNTQYF	TGTGCCAGCAGCCGAGACCTTGGGACAGGGGTAAATACGCAGTATTTT
TRBV5-1	TRBJ2-3	NA	few	CASSLQADTDTQYF	TGCGCCAGCAGCTTGCAGGCAGACACAGATACGCAGTATTTT
TRBV11-3	TRBJ1-1	NA	many	CASSFTMMSAEAFF	TGTGCCAGCAGCTTCACTATGATGTCTGCTGAAGCTTTCTTT